This entry describes one T cell receptor (beta chain). The antigen is not known. This entry comes from a study of CD8+CD57+ T cells in acquired aplastic anemia. Study summary: Sorted CD4+ and CD8+ cells yielded DNA averaging around 3.2 ug. Findings and limits, study-wide: Overlap between patients and controls comprised almost 30 CD8+ CDR3 sequences. Patients versus controls showed no significant CD8+ Simpson's diversity difference.

The CDR3 extends over 14 amino acids. The V end lost 3 bases, the J end lost 0 bases, and 6 bases lay between the germline ends. Germline V lookup: CDR1 MGHDK, CDR2 SYGVNS. Patients chosen for sequencing had CD8+CD57+ cells that had expanded, as shown by flow cytometry. Patients had received no therapy at the time of blood sampling. Researchers used genomic DNA as the template to profile TCR beta VDJ and CDR3. One entry per CDR3 protein results from TCRdb running MiXCR on the reads. Of around 170,000 distinct CDR3 sequences in the sample, roughly half were seen once. The sample consisted of sorted CD4+, CD8+, or CD8+CD57+ T cells (not recorded which) from PBMCs. This rearrangement joins TRBV25-1 to TRBJ2-1; D is unclear. This TCR was recovered from a human donor with aplastic anemia. The CDR3 region is CASSDPSSYNEQFF. As DNA, the CDR3 is TGTGCCAGCAGTGACCCGAGCTCCTACAATGAGCAGTTCTTC.